The 6 T cell receptor beta chains below all came from one sample that was sequenced in a study of blood T cell repertoires in COVID-19. The data were produced by immunoSEQ multiplex PCR, yet TCRdb's version contains in-frame clones alone and is incomplete. Of tens of thousands of clones listed, approximately 82% are singletons. The sample was peripheral blood. The source of these receptors is a human donor in a cohort sampled during active COVID-19.

The gene calls are TRBV27 and TRBJ2-2; 8 nucleotides line up with TRBD1. After removal of 6 bases from V and 7 bases from J, the junction contained 4 bases not matched to a gene. The germline CDR1 and CDR2 sequences are MNHEY and SMNVEV (reference sequence). There are 13 residues in the CDR3. CDR3 nucleotides: TGTGCCAGCAGGACAGGGGTCGGCGGGGAGCTGTTTTTT. It yields the protein CASRTGVGGELFF.

J is TRBJ2-7 and V is TRBV9; 9 nucleotides line up with TRBD1. Germline-derived CDR1 and CDR2 are SGDLS and YYNGEE. CDR3 length equals 16 residues. Trimming took 1 base from V and 3 from J; bases not matched to a gene: 8. CDR3 coding DNA: TGTGCCAGCAGCGTATCATCGGGACAGGGTCGCTACGAGCAGTACTTC. Translating gives CASSVSSGQGRYEQYF.

V gene TRBV10-3 combines with J gene TRBJ2-7; D gene unclear. Trimming removed 3 bases at V and 0 bases at J, with 12 bases between. The CDR3 consists of 15 residues. Germline lookup yields CDR1 ENHRY and CDR2 SYGVKD. The CDR3 reads CAISEGMENSYEQYF. CDR3 nucleotides: TGTGCCATCAGTGAAGGCATGGAGAACTCCTACGAGCAGTACTTC.

The rearrangement uses TRBV2 and TRBJ1-3; D may be TRBD1 (5 bases). The CDR3 spans 16 residues. CDR1 and CDR2 from the germline V gene are SNHLY and FYNNEI. V lost 3 bases, J lost 3 bases, and 15 bases lay in between. The CDR3 bases are TGTGCCAGCAGTGAGACAGCAAATTCTGGTGGAAACACCATATATTTT. This gives the protein CASSETANSGGNTIYF.

The rearrangement uses TRBV19 and TRBJ1-2; TRBD1 aligns across 8 bases. This CDR3 region has 14 residues. The V gene's germline CDR1 is LNHDA and CDR2 SQIVND (reference sequence). J was trimmed by 5 bases and V by 2 bases; bases with no gene match: 4. CDR3 coding DNA: TGTGCCAGTAGTATACAGGGGGCAAAATATGGCTACACCTTC. It translates to CASSIQGAKYGYTF. Supplemented by reference TRBV19 and TRBJ1-2, the full variable domain reads DGGITQSPKYLFRKEGQNVTLSCEQNLNHDAMYWYRQDPGQGLRLIYYSQIVNDFQKGDIAEGYSVSREKKESFPLTVTSAQKNPTAFYLCASSIQGAKYGYTFGSGTRLTVV.

V and J are TRBV19 and TRBJ1-5; TRBD1 agrees at 7 bases. J was trimmed by 1 base and V by 11 bases; bases with no gene match: 14. CDR1 is LNHDA and CDR2 is SQIVND in the germline V gene (reference sequence). This CDR3 has 16 amino acids. The CDR3 loop is CASGGTPGTSNQPQHF. DNA of the CDR3: TGTGCCTCAGGGGGGACCCCGGGAACCAGCAATCAGCCCCAGCATTTT.